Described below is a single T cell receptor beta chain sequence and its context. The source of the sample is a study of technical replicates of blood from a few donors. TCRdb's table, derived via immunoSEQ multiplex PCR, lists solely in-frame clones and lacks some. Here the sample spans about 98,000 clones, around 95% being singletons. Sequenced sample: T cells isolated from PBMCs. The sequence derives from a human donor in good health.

The CDR3 bases are TGCGCCAGCAGCTTACCGACAGGAGCGAACACCGGGGAGCTGTTTTTT. Its translation: CASSLPTGANTGELFF. The V call is TRBV5-1, the J call TRBJ2-2; the D gene is possibly TRBD1 (6 bases). This CDR3 comprises 16 residues. Germline assignment: CDR1 SGHRS and CDR2 YFSETQ. With 2 bases removed from V and 0 bases from J, the gap between germline ends came to 11 bases.